Below, 28 T cell receptor beta chains from the same sample are listed, as sequenced in a study of monozygotic twins with inflammatory bowel disease. TCRdb re-called the 5' RACE reads and gives one entry per CDR3 protein, without DNA. The table gives approximately 400,000 distinct CDR3 sequences; the top ten clones make up about 2.4% of it. The source material was blood. Source of these receptors: a human donor with ulcerative colitis or Crohn's disease, or a healthy co-twin of an affected twin (not recorded which).

V usage is TRBV7-9 and J usage is TRBJ1-2; there is no DNA to check the TCRdb D call of TRBD1. The CDR3 is made up of 15 amino acids. CDR1 is SEHNR, CDR2 FQNEAQ, per germline (reference sequence). CDR3 residues: CASSSRDRVSSGYTF.

The gene calls are TRBV18 and TRBJ1-5. The CDR3 is 14 residues long. CDR1 is KGHSH, CDR2 LQKENI, per germline. Here the CDR3 reads CASSEGDGNQPQHF. Combining the CDR3 with reference TRBV18 and TRBJ1-5 gives the whole variable domain NAGVMQNPRHLVRRRGQEARLRCSPMKGHSHVYWYRQLPEEGLKFMVYLQKENIIDESGMPKERFSAEFPKEGPSILRIQQVVRGDSAAYFCASSEGDGNQPQHFGDGTRLSIL.

V is TRBV5-1 and J is TRBJ2-1. The CDR3 covers 15 residues. From germline, CDR1 is SGHRS and CDR2 YFSETQ. CDR3 amino acids: CASSLVRAAYNEQFF.

The chain employs TRBV27 and TRBJ2-1; TCRdb names TRBD2, which stays unverified in the absence of DNA. This CDR3 is built from 15 residues. The germline V gene encodes CDR1 MNHEY and CDR2 SMNVEV (reference sequence). The CDR3 reads CASSFEASGYNEQFF.

The gene calls are TRBV5-1 and TRBJ2-6. The CDR3 runs to 14 residues. Germline V gene lookup returns CDR1 SGHRS and CDR2 YFSETQ. The CDR3 spells CASSLATGANVLTF.

The V and J genes are TRBV5-1 and TRBJ1-5; TCRdb reports TRBD1, a call that lacks DNA to check it against. The CDR3 consists of 15 residues. Germline V gene sequence: CDR1 SGHRS, CDR2 YFSETQ. CDR3 region: CASSLGQGGNQPQHF.

This chain uses TRBV9 with TRBJ2-2. The CDR3 is 16 residues long. Germline V CDR1 and CDR2: SGDLS, YYNGEE. The CDR3 protein is CASSPGSGYNTGELFF. The complete variable domain, with remaining parts taken from reference TRBV9 and TRBJ2-2, reads DSGVTQTPKHLITATGQRVTLRCSPRSGDLSVYWYQQSLDQGLQFLIQYYNGEERAKGNILERFSAQQFPDLHSELNLSSLELGDSALYFCASSPGSGYNTGELFFGEGSRLTVL.

V and J are TRBV7-8 and TRBJ1-5; TCRdb's assignment of TRBD1 cannot be checked, as there is no DNA. The germline V gene encodes CDR1 SGHVS and CDR2 FQNEAQ. This CDR3 region has 14 residues. CDR3 in amino acids: CASNWGASNQPQHF.

The chain couples TRBV29-1 to TRBJ1-1; TCRdb lists TRBD1, though no DNA is available to test this call. CDR3 length equals 14 residues. Germline V gives CDR1 SQVTM, CDR2 ANQGSEA. The CDR3 region is CSVALLTGGTEAFF.

The CDR3 region is CASSGGLAGVLNTGELFF. The chain combines TRBV9 with TRBJ2-2; the D call from TCRdb, TRBD2, cannot be confirmed without DNA. The germline CDR1 and CDR2 sequences are SGDLS and YYNGEE. The CDR3 extends over 18 amino acids.

The chain has TRBV7-6 and TRBJ2-5; TCRdb names TRBD1, which stays unverified in the absence of DNA. The CDR3 runs 14 residues. From germline, CDR1 is SGHVS and CDR2 FNYEAQ. CDR3 in amino acids: CASSLHLGGETQYF.

The V and J genes are TRBV10-3 and TRBJ2-3; without DNA, the TCRdb call of TRBD2 cannot be checked. The length of the CDR3 is 16 residues. Germline values: CDR1 ENHRY, CDR2 SYGVKD. The CDR3 spells CAISESGGLGTDTQYF.

V is TRBV5-4 and J is TRBJ1-5; TCRdb's D call, TRBD1, is unchecked because there is no DNA. Germline values: CDR1 SGHNT, CDR2 YYREEE (reference sequence). CDR3 length: 19 amino acids. CDR3 amino acids: CASSLSGQGGLYSNQPQHF.

The chain uses TRBV7-2 and TRBJ1-2. The germline gives CDR1 SGHTA, CDR2 FQGNSA. The CDR3 is made up of 11 amino acids. The CDR3: CASTTYYGYTF.

The genes are TRBV6-6 and TRBJ2-7; TCRdb lists TRBD1, though no DNA is available to test this call. Germline V gene lookup returns CDR1 MNHNY and CDR2 SVGAGI (reference sequence). The CDR3 is 14 residues long. CDR3 residues: CASGDAGTGDEQYF.

J is TRBJ2-1 and V is TRBV24-1; TCRdb returns TRBD2, unconfirmable since there is no DNA. CDR1 is KGHDR and CDR2 is SFDVKD in the germline V gene. The CDR3 length is 16 residues. CDR3 sequence: CATSDFRTSGYNEQFF.

The rearrangement uses TRBV20-1 and TRBJ2-3; TCRdb outputs TRBD2, but without DNA this stays unchecked. The CDR3 sequence is 16 residues long. Germline V CDR1 and CDR2: DFQATT, SNEGSKA (reference sequence). The CDR3 spells CSATDRSGGSTDTQYF.

V usage is TRBV6-5 and J usage is TRBJ2-4. The CDR3 covers 13 residues. Germline V CDR1 and CDR2: MNHEY, SVGAGI. This chain's CDR3 is CASSYSGALTQYF.

This chain links TRBV20-1 with TRBJ2-2; without DNA, the TCRdb call of TRBD2 cannot be checked. Germline CDR1 DFQATT, CDR2 SNEGSKA (reference sequence). This CDR3 region has 16 residues. CDR3: CSASGREESGTGELFF.

The chain is built from TRBV20-1 and TRBJ2-7. The germline CDR1 and CDR2 sequences are DFQATT and SNEGSKA (reference sequence). This CDR3 is built from 13 residues. CDR3 protein: CSASSDGDYEQYF.

J is TRBJ2-3 and V is TRBV23-1; no DNA is available, so the TRBD1 call from TCRdb remains unchecked. TRBV23-1 is designated an ORF whose function remains uncertain. The CDR3 has 17 amino acids. The CDR3 loop is CASSQFRTRPCTDTQYF.

The CDR3 region is CSARGGDSRGNEQFF. The chain joins TRBV20-1 to TRBJ2-1; without DNA, the TCRdb call of TRBD1 cannot be checked. From germline, CDR1 is DFQATT and CDR2 SNEGSKA (reference sequence). The CDR3 consists of 15 residues.

The chain is built from TRBV5-1 and TRBJ2-3; lacking DNA, the TRBD1 call made by TCRdb goes unchecked. This CDR3 has 17 amino acids. CDR1 SGHRS and CDR2 YFSETQ come from the germline V gene. The CDR3 spells CASSLASGRGRRDTQYF.

The gene calls are TRBV27 and TRBJ1-1. Germline V gene data show CDR1 as MNHEY and CDR2 as SMNVEV (reference sequence). CDR3 length: 11 residues. CDR3 amino acids: CPSSLGTKAFF.

This chain's CDR3 is CSARDSDRGLYEQYF. The V call is TRBV20-1, the J call TRBJ2-7; lacking DNA, the TRBD1 call made by TCRdb goes unchecked. The CDR3 loop spans 15 amino acids. From germline, CDR1 is DFQATT and CDR2 SNEGSKA (reference sequence).

The chain has TRBV12-3 or TRBV12-4 and TRBJ1-1. The CDR3 is made up of 12 amino acids. The chain's CDR3 is CASSHPNTEAFF.

The chain couples TRBV5-1 to TRBJ2-7. The CDR3 is 13 amino acids. CDR1 and CDR2 (germline): SGHRS, YFSETQ. CDR3 in amino acids: CASSLAGFYEQYF.

The rearrangement joins TRBV5-1 to TRBJ1-6; absent DNA, TCRdb's TRBD1 call cannot be checked. This CDR3 has 19 amino acids. Germline CDR1 and CDR2: SGHRS and YFSETQ. The CDR3 protein is CASSVGAGTVSSYNSPLHF. The whole variable domain, remainder taken from reference TRBV5-1 and TRBJ1-6, is KAGVTQTPRYLIKTRGQQVTLSCSPISGHRSVSWYQQTPGQGLQFLFEYFSETQRNKGNFPGRFSGRQFSNSRSEMNVSTLELGDSALYLCASSVGAGTVSSYNSPLHFGNGTRLTVT.